These T cell receptor beta chains were read from a single sample in a study of blood T cell repertoires in COVID-19. TCRdb's copy holds only in-frame clones and misses some; the assay was immunoSEQ multiplex PCR. The sample carries around 150,000 clones, roughly 93% recorded once. The sample was peripheral blood. The receptors were gathered from a woman aged 50 to 60 with acute or convalescent COVID-19. Both conserved end residues are part of each CDR3. D genes are given only for firm matches. Clone size is given for some rows only: seen once, a few or many times, or a class if the clone is expanded.

abundance	v_gene	d_gene	j_gene	CDR3nt	CDR3aa
-	TRBV19	TRBD1	TRBJ1-2	TGTGCCAGTAGCCCCTCCGGGACAGCTAACTATGGCTACACCTTC	CASSPSGTANYGYTF
-	TRBV2	-	TRBJ1-5	TGTGCCAGCAGTGGGGATAGCGCGCCCCAGCATTTT	CASSGDSAPQHF
-	TRBV15	TRBD2	TRBJ2-7	TGTGCCACCAGCAGACGTGCGGGAGGAGTCTACGAGCAGTACTTC	CATSRRAGGVYEQYF
-	TRBV12-2	-	TRBJ2-7	TGTGCAAGACCCGGGACAGGTAATTACGAGCAGTACTTC	CARPGTGNYEQYF
-	TRBV19	TRBD1	TRBJ2-7	TGTGCCAGTAGTCCCCAGACAGGGGGCTACGAGCAGTACTTC	CASSPQTGGYEQYF
-	TRBV19	-	TRBJ2-5	TGTGCCACCTCTCCCAGGGGCCAAGAGACCCAGTACTTC	CATSPRGQETQYF
once	TRBV3-1/TRBV3-2	TRBD2	TRBJ2-7	TGTGCCAGCAGCCATGCCTCGGGGGAGGGTCCCTACGAGCAGTACTTC	CASSHASGEGPYEQYF
-	TRBV15	-	TRBJ1-5	TGTGCCACCAGCAGAGAAGGAGGGAAAAAAAATCAGCCCCAGCATTTT	CATSREGGKKNQPQHF
-	TRBV7-9	-	TRBJ1-1	TGTGCCAGCAGCCTTGGGGGGGCACGTAGAACTGAAGCTTTCTTT	CASSLGGARRTEAFF
-	TRBV27	-	TRBJ2-5	TGTGCCAGCAGTCCGGGTGACGGGGAGACCCAGTACTTC	CASSPGDGETQYF
-	TRBV7-9	-	TRBJ1-3	TGTGCCAGCAGCTTAGACCCAGGGTTTGGAAACACCATATATTTT	CASSLDPGFGNTIYF
-	TRBV7-9	-	TRBJ1-1	TGTGCCAGCAGCTTTGACACCACTGAAGCTTTCTTT	CASSFDTTEAFF
-	TRBV3-1/TRBV3-2	-	TRBJ1-3	TGTGCCAGCAGCCAAGATTCGAACACTCGAGCGAACACCATATATTTT	CASSQDSNTRANTIYF
-	TRBV10-3	-	TRBJ2-1	TGTGCCATCGGCCCCCGGGAGCGTGAGCAGTTCTTC	CAIGPREREQFF
-	TRBV18	-	TRBJ2-5	TGTGCCAGCTCTGGGCCACTAGCAAGACAAGAGACCCAGTACTTC	CASSGPLARQETQYF
-	TRBV3-1/TRBV3-2	-	TRBJ1-1	TGTGCCAGCAGCCCCCATCGGACACGTGCAAAAACTGAAGCTTTCTTT	CASSPHRTRAKTEAFF
-	TRBV18	-	TRBJ1-2	TGTGCCAGCTCACCCGAATTTACAGGGTCGAACTATGGCTACACCTTC	CASSPEFTGSNYGYTF
-	TRBV10-3	-	TRBJ2-2	TGTGCCATCATGAGTAGGAACACCGGGGAGCTGTTTTTT	CAIMSRNTGELFF
once	TRBV19	TRBD1	TRBJ1-2	TGTGCCAGTACCTGGACAGGGGAGTATGGCTACACCTTC	CASTWTGEYGYTF
once	TRBV19	-	TRBJ1-4	TGTGCCAGTAACAATCCTACCTCGGGGGGTGCTAATGAAAAACTGTTTTTT	CASNNPTSGGANEKLFF
-	TRBV19	TRBD1	TRBJ1-5	TGTGCCAGTAGTATGGGGACAGTTTGGAGCAATCAGCCCCAGCATTTT	CASSMGTVWSNQPQHF
-	TRBV27	-	TRBJ1-2	TGTGCCAGCAGTCCCCGGACTATACAATCTTATGGCTACACCTTC	CASSPRTIQSYGYTF
once	TRBV19	-	TRBJ1-1	TGTGCCAGTAGTAGGACCCCCCCGGGGACTGAAGCTTTCTTT	CASSRTPPGTEAFF
once	TRBV30	-	TRBJ1-6	TGTGCCTGGACCATGGGGGGGGCTAATTCACCCCTCCACTTT	CAWTMGGANSPLHF